This TCR beta chain is drawn from a study of cytomegalovirus exposure and HLA in healthy donors. On this clone itself: Its matching antigen is unknown.

PCR involved 60 Vbeta and 13 Jbeta primers. The repertoire was sequenced with immunoSEQ multiplex PCR; TCRdb's copy has only in-frame clones and lacks some. Here the sample spans about 210,000 clones, around 76% being singletons. General study findings and limits: Across donors, sequencing depth was assumed by presence/absence analyses to be roughly uniform. The classifier reportedly diagnosed cytomegalovirus status with high specificity and sensitivity. TCR beta chains numbering some 150 were designated cytomegalovirus-associated.

Losses at the gene ends were 4 bases for V and 4 bases for J; bases not matched to a gene: 4. CDR1 and CDR2 from the germline V gene are SGHRS and YFSETQ. The CDR3 has 13 amino acids. The chain uses TRBV5-1 and TRBJ2-7; the match to TRBD1 covers 8 bases. Sequenced sample: PBMCs. The receptor was isolated from a man aged 40-49 years in good health and CMV-seropositive. This CDR3 is CASSRDRRYEQYF. In nucleotides, the CDR3 is TGCGCCAGCAGCCGGGACAGGCGGTACGAGCAGTACTTC.